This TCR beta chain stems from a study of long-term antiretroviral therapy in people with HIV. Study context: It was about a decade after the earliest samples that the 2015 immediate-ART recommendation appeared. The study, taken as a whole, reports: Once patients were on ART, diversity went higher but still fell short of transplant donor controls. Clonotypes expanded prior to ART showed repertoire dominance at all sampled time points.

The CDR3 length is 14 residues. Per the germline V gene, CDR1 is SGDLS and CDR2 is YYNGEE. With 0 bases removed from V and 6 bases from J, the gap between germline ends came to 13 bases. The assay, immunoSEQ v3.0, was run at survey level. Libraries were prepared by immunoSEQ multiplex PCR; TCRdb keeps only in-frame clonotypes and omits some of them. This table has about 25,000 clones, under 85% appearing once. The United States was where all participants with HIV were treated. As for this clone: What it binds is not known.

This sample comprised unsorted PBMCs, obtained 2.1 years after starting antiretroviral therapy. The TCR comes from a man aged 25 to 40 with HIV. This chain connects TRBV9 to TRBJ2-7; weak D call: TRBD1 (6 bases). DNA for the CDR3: TGTGCCAGCAGCGTAGGTCAGGCAGGGGCCGAGCAGTACTTC. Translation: CASSVGQAGAEQYF.